This T cell receptor (beta chain) emerged from a study of blood T cell repertoires in COVID-19. Measured with immunoSEQ multiplex PCR; TCRdb has only the in-frame clones, and not every one. The table records about 320,000 clones, more than 75% of them present only once. Germline V CDR1 and CDR2: LNHDA, SQIVND (reference sequence). This CDR3 region has 16 residues. V dropped 7 bases and J dropped 2; count of bases not matched to a gene: 11. This TCR was sampled from a woman younger than 35 who had recovered from COVID-19. This chain uses TRBV19 with TRBJ1-1; 9 bases match TRBD1. The source material was PBMCs or T cells enriched from blood (not recorded which). CDR3 in DNA: TGTGCCAGTACCCCAAGACAGGGGGGGTTTAACACTGAAGCTTTCTTT. It specifies CASTPRQGGFNTEAFF.